Following are 23 T cell receptor beta chains from one sample sequenced in a study of T cell repertoires in cytomegalovirus infection. TCRdb analysed the reads with MiXCR anew, one entry per CDR3 protein. The sample records 8,000 or so distinct CDR3 sequences, less than 65% being singletons. These TCRs' antigens remain unknown. Sequenced input: PBMCs, sequenced either directly or after in vitro stimulation (not recorded which). These receptors originate from a human donor in good health (CMV status not recorded). Some clones in this sample may be carry-over from other donors' samples.

This clonotype occurred many times. The chain is built from TRBV6-1 and TRBJ2-1; D unresolved. Looked up from germline, CDR1 is MNHNS and CDR2 is SASEGT. The CDR3 extends over 11 amino acids. V gave up 6 bases and J gave up 3 bases, with 3 bases separating them. The CDR3 spells CASRVYNEQFF. CDR3 DNA sequence: TGTGCCAGCAGGGTCTACAATGAGCAGTTCTTC.

As for this clonotype: A clone one base away is much larger, so this may be a read error. J is TRBJ2-1 and V is TRBV6-9; D is undetermined. In germline, CDR1 is MNHGY, CDR2 SVAAGI. The CDR3 covers 11 residues. The CDR3 reads CASRVYNEQIF. The CDR3 DNA is TGTGCCAGCAGGGTCTACAATGAGCAGATCTTC.

This chain joins TRBV7-2 and TRBJ2-7, with a tentative D call TRBD2 (5 bases). Looked up from germline, CDR1 is SGHTA and CDR2 is FQGNSA. The CDR3 has 15 amino acids. Trimming took 2 bases from V and 3 from J, leaving 14 bases between them. The CDR3 coding sequence is TGTGCCAGCAGCTTAAGCCGGGGAAGGGTCTACGAGCAGTACTTC. The encoded protein is CASSLSRGRVYEQYF.

This clonotype came up a few times. The V gene is TRBV6-6, the J gene TRBJ2-7, with D maybe TRBD2 (6 bases). Looked up from germline, CDR1 is MNHNY and CDR2 is SVGAGI (reference sequence). V was trimmed by 6 bases and J by 4 bases, leaving 16 bases between them. The CDR3 is made up of 14 amino acids. The CDR3 DNA reads as TGTGCCAGCAGCCGGAGGGGAGAGTTTTACGAGCAGTACTTC. This gives the protein CASSRRGEFYEQYF.

This clonotype has ten or more counts. The chain has TRBV7-8 and TRBJ1-1; 8 positions match TRBD1. In germline, CDR1 is SGHVS, CDR2 FQNEAQ. Trimming took 9 bases from V and 10 from J; bases not matched to a gene: 10. CDR3 length equals 12 residues. Here the CDR3 reads CASRPGGGAAFF. In DNA form, the CDR3 reads TGTGCCAGTAGACCAGGGGGCGGAGCAGCTTTCTTT.

The chain carries TRBV11-1 and TRBJ2-1; possible D gene TRBD2, 5 bases. CDR3 length: 13 residues. The V end lost 4 bases, the J end lost 5 bases, and 9 bases lay between the germline ends. From germline, CDR1 is SGHAT and CDR2 FQDESV (reference sequence). CDR3 coding DNA: TGTGCCAGCAGCTCTGACTACCACAATGAGCAGTTCTTC. Its translation: CASSSDYHNEQFF.

With respect to this clonotype: The CDR3 does not end in the conserved phenylalanine or tryptophan, so this is likely a read error. The limits of the CDR3 on the DNA are not certain, so only TCRdb's listed CDR3 is given. V gene TRBV7-4 combines with J gene TRBJ2-1; the table's D call of TRBD2 was not tested on the DNA. CDR1 and CDR2 from the germline V gene are SGHVT and SQSDAQ. The CDR3 numbers 16 amino acids, ends counted. The CDR3 loop is CASSLAPRGQGNEQLL.

V and J are TRBV28 and TRBJ2-6; 7 bases agree with TRBD1. The CDR3 totals 15 residues. Trimming at V came to 4 bases and at J to 4 bases, leaving 4 bases not matched to a gene. In germline, CDR1 is MDHEN, CDR2 SYDVKM. In nucleotides, the CDR3 is TGTGCCAGCAGTTCCCCGGGACAGGGGGCCAACGTCCTGACTTTC. It is translated as CASSSPGQGANVLTF.

The chain is built from TRBV10-3 and TRBJ1-5; TRBD1 might be the D (5 bases). The V end was cut by 4 bases, the J end by 5 bases, with 30 bases between. CDR1 ENHRY and CDR2 SYGVKD come from the germline V gene. The CDR3 spans 20 residues. CDR3 sequence (DNA): TGTGCCATCAGTGCGTCGGAACAGGTGAGTGACGAGACTCGCCATCAGCCCCAGCATTTT. Translating it yields CAISASEQVSDETRHQPQHF.

At least ten counts were recorded for this clonotype. This rearrangement joins TRBV6-1 to TRBJ2-1, with 7 bases matching TRBD1. Trimming cost V 7 bases and J 4 bases; bases outside gene matches: 4. The CDR3 contains 13 residues. CDR1 and CDR2 from the germline V gene are MNHNS and SASEGT. CDR3 sequence reads: CASKGTDYNEQFF. The CDR3 DNA reads TGTGCCAGCAAAGGGACAGATTACAATGAGCAGTTCTTC.

The sample holds many counts of this clonotype. The genes are TRBV27 and TRBJ1-5, with 8 bases lining up with TRBD1. V shed 5 bases, J shed 4 bases, and the junction held 4 bases outside the gene matches. The CDR3 is 14 residues long. Per germline, CDR1 MNHEY and CDR2 SMNVEV (reference sequence). This chain's CDR3 is CASSQTGENQPQHF. In nucleotides, the CDR3 is TGTGCCAGCAGTCAGACAGGGGAGAATCAGCCCCAGCATTTT.

As for this clonotype: Its ends do not fully match the called genes, so a read error is possible. V is TRBV5-5 and J is TRBJ2-1; D tentatively fits TRBD1 or TRBD2 (5 bases each). Germline assignment: CDR1 SGHKS and CDR2 YYEKEE (reference sequence). This CDR3 region has 11 residues. Here the CDR3 reads CASTWGNETSF. CDR3 in DNA: TGTGCCAGCACCTGGGGGAATGAGACGTCCTTC.

The V and J genes are TRBV12-3 or TRBV12-4 and TRBJ2-1; D might be TRBD1 (6 bases). V was clipped by 5 bases and J by 6 bases, with 17 bases between them. The CDR3 has 15 residues. CDR3 bases: TGTGCCAGCAGTCTATCTGGGGGCCCCTCCAATGAGCAGTTCTTC. Translation gives CASSLSGGPSNEQFF.

This clonotype has only a few counts. The chain links TRBV9 to TRBJ2-7, with D possibly being TRBD1 or TRBD2 (5 bases each). Germline V gives CDR1 SGDLS, CDR2 YYNGEE. The CDR3 covers 17 residues. Trimming shortened V by 4 bases and J by 2 bases, and 22 bases separated the two germline ends. The CDR3 coding sequence is TGTGCCAGCAGCCCCTCCTCCAAACGAGGGGTACCCTACGAGCAGTACTTC. Translating gives CASSPSSKRGVPYEQYF.

Turning to this clonotype: The junction departs from the called germline gene at one end, perhaps through a read error. The chain carries TRBV12-3 or TRBV12-4 and TRBJ1-2; D is ambiguous. The CDR3 is made up of 16 amino acids. CDR3 bases: TGTGCCAGCAGTTTAGACTACGAGTTCGTTAACTATGTCTACACCTTC. It is translated as CASSLDYEFVNYVYTF.

The chain couples TRBV6-8 to TRBJ1-1; possible D gene TRBD1, 5 bases. Per the germline V gene, CDR1 is MNHGY and CDR2 is SAAAGT. The V gene lost 3 bases and the J gene lost 1 base, with 12 bases spanning the gap. There are 15 residues in the CDR3. The CDR3 is CASSYDPGRNTEAFF. The CDR3 DNA sequence: TGTGCCAGCAGTTATGACCCAGGGAGGAACACTGAAGCTTTCTTT.

This clonotype was seen only once. Sequence at one end of the junction differs from germline and may be a read error. V and J are TRBV6-5 and TRBJ2-5, with D uncertain. The CDR3 spans 14 residues. Germline assignment: CDR1 MNHEY and CDR2 SVGAGI. CDR3 residues: CASSAQRQSMTKYF. The DNA for the CDR3 is TGTGCAAGCAGTGCCCAGAGACAATCCATGACCAAGTACTTC.

This rearrangement joins TRBV9 to TRBJ2-3, with 9 bases fitting TRBD2. J was trimmed by 5 bases and V by 0 bases; bases with no gene match: 4. The length of the CDR3 is 15 residues. Per the germline V gene, CDR1 is SGDLS and CDR2 is YYNGEE. The CDR3 DNA follows: TGTGCCAGCAGCGTAGAGGCGGGAGGGGTAGATACGCAGTATTTT. This codes for CASSVEAGGVDTQYF.

This clonotype has only a few counts. This likely comes from a read error, as the CDR3 has no conserved phenylalanine or tryptophan at its end. Because the CDR3's place on the DNA is in doubt, the DNA is left out and the CDR3 is given as listed by TCRdb. V is TRBV27 and J is TRBJ2-3. Germline-derived CDR1 and CDR2 are MNHEY and SMNVEV (reference sequence). Termini included, the CDR3 measures 10 amino acids. The CDR3 is CASHGDTTYC.

A note on this clonotype: Given the absence of the conserved phenylalanine or tryptophan at the CDR3 end, a read error is likely. The DNA is left out, because the CDR3 cannot be placed on it with certainty; the CDR3 is given as TCRdb lists it. The chain links TRBV5-1 to TRBJ2-1; no DNA check was done on the table's D call, TRBD2. Germline CDR1 and CDR2: SGHRS and YFSETQ. Termini included, the CDR3 measures 15 amino acids. The CDR3 region is CASSLFSTAGNAQCC.

Comment on this clonotype: A junction end diverges from the germline sequence, so it may reflect a read error. The chain links TRBV11-3 to TRBJ1-1; a possible D gene is TRBD1 (5 bases). Per the germline V gene, CDR1 is SGHNT and CDR2 is YENEEA. CDR3 length: 14 residues. CDR3 loop: CASSLAALGTESFF. The CDR3 DNA follows: TGTGCCAGCAGCTTAGCGGCCCTTGGGACTGAATCTTTCTTT.

The rearrangement uses TRBV10-3 and TRBJ2-3; D ambiguous. V was clipped by 5 bases and J by 0 bases, with 12 bases between them. CDR1 and CDR2 from the germline V gene are ENHRY and SYGVKD. The CDR3 is 15 residues long. The CDR3 reads CAISPWVGSTDTQYF. The CDR3 nucleotides are TGTGCCATCAGTCCCTGGGTCGGAAGCACAGATACGCAGTATTTT.

V and J are TRBV7-2 and TRBJ1-5; maybe TRBD1 (5 bases). Germline loops: CDR1 SGHTA, CDR2 FQGNSA. This CDR3 spans 14 amino acids. The V end lost 3 bases, the J end lost 7 bases, and 13 bases lay between the germline ends. The CDR3 loop is CASSFPGCVQPQHF. CDR3 nucleotides: TGTGCCAGCAGCTTCCCAGGGTGTGTCCAGCCCCAGCATTTT.